The text below deals with one T cell receptor (beta chain). Antigen specificity is unknown. This sample is part of a study of Ad26.COV2.S vaccination and SARS-CoV-2 variants. Study in general: Intramuscular Ad26.COV2.S at 5x10^10 or 1x10^11 viral particles.

The CDR3 is 14 amino acids. The V end was cut by 2 bases, the J end by 2 bases, with 9 bases between. Germline CDR1 KGHSH, CDR2 LQKENI. Study observations and caveats: People who got the vaccine had more spike-specific TCR breadth than people who got placebo.

Treatment in this sample: 15 to 20 received Ad26.COV2.S at low or high dose, single or two shots; roughly five received placebo; per-sample allocation not given. Sampling was performed 63 days after the first vaccine or placebo injection. This adult donor, from Boston, was 18-55 years old. Measured with immunoSEQ multiplex PCR; TCRdb has only the in-frame clones, and not every one. Among roughly 700,000 clones, approximately 88% were seen once, and the ten largest hold approximately 1.5%. The sample here was peripheral blood, taken in a trial of Ad26.COV2.S vaccine versus placebo. This clonotype was obtained from a person aged 18-65 years who received the Ad26.COV2.S COVID-19 vaccine or a placebo. The V gene is TRBV18, the J gene TRBJ1-2, with TRBD1 as a possible D gene (6 bases). In DNA form, the CDR3 reads TGTGCCAGCTCACCAGGGGGGCGGAACTATGGCTACACCTTC. Residues: CASSPGGRNYGYTF. Supplemented by reference TRBV18 and TRBJ1-2, the full variable domain reads NAGVMQNPRHLVRRRGQEARLRCSPMKGHSHVYWYRQLPEEGLKFMVYLQKENIIDESGMPKERFSAEFPKEGPSILRIQQVVRGDSAAYFCASSPGGRNYGYTFGSGTRLTVV.